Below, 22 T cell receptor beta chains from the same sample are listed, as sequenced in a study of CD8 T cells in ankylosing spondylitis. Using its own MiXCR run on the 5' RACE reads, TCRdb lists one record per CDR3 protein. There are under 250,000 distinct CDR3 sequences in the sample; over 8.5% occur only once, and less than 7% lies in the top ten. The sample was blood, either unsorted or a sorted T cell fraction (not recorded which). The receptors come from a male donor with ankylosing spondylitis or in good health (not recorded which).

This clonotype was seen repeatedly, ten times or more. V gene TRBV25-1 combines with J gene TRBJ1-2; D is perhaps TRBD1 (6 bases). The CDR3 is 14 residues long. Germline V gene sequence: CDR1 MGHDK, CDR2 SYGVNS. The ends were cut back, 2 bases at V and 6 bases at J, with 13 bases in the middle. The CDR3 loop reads CASSEGGGGNGYTF. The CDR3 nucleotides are TGTGCCAGCAGTGAAGGGGGAGGGGGAAATGGCTACACCTTC.

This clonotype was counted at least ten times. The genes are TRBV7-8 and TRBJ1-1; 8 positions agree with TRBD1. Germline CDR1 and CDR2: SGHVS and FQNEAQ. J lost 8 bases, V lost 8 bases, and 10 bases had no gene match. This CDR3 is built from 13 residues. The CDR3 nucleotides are TGTGCCAGCGGAACCAGGGGGCGGATGGAAGCTTTCTTT. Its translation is CASGTRGRMEAFF. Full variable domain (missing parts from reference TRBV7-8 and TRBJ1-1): GAGVSQSPRYKVAKRGQDVALRCDPISGHVSLFWYQQALGQGPEFLTYFQNEAQLDKSGLPSDRFFAERPEGSVSTLKIQRTQQEDSAVYLCASGTRGRMEAFFGQGTRLTVV.

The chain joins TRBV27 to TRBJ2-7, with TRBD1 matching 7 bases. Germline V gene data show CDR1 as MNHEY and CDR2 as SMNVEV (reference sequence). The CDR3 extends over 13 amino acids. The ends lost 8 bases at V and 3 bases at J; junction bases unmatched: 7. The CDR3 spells CASGAGTDYEQYF. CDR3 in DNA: TGTGCCAGCGGGGCCGGGACAGACTACGAGCAGTACTTC.

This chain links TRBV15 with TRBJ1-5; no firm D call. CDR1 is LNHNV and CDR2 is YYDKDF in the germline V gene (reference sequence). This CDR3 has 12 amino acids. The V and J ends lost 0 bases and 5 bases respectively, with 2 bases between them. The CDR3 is CATSRDYQPQHF. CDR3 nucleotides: TGTGCCACCAGCAGAGATTATCAGCCCCAGCATTTT.

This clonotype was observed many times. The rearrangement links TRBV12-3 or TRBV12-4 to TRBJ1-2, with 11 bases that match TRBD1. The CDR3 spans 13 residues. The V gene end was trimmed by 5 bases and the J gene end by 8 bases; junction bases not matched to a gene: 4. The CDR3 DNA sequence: TGTGCCAGCAGTGTCCGGACAGGGGGCGGCTACACCTTC. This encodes CASSVRTGGGYTF.

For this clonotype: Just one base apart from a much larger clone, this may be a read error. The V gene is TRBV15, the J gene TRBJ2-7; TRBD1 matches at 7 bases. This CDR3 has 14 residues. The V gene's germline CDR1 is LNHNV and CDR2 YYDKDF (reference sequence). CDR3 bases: TGTGCCGCCAGCAGTGGCAGGGGGTTCTACGAGCAGTACTTC. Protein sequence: CAASSGRGFYEQYF.

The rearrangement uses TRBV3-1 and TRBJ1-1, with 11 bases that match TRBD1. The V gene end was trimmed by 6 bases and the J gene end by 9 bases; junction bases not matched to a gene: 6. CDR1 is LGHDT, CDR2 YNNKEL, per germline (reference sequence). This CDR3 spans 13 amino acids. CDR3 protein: CASRGTGGEKAFF. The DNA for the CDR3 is TGTGCCAGCAGAGGGACAGGGGGGGAAAAAGCTTTCTTT.

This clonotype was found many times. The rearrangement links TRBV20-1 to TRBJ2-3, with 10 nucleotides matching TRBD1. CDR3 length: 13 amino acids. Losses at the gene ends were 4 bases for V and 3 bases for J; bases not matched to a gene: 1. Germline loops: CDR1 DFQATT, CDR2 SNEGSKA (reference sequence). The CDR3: CSAKGQGTDTQYF. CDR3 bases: TGCAGTGCTAAGGGACAGGGGACAGATACGCAGTATTTT.

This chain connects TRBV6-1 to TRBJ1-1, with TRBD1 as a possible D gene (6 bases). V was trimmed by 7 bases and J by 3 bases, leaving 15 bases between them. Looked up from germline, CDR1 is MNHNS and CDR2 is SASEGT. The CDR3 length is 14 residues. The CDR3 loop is CASTSQGGDTEAFF. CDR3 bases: TGTGCCAGCACCTCACAGGGTGGGGACACTGAAGCTTTCTTT.

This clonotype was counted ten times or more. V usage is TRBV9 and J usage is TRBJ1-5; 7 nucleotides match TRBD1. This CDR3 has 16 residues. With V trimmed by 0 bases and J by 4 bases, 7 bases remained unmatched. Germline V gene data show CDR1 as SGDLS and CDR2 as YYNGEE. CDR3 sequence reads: CASSVVGTAFNQPQHF. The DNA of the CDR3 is TGTGCCAGCAGCGTAGTGGGGACAGCCTTTAATCAGCCCCAGCATTTT.

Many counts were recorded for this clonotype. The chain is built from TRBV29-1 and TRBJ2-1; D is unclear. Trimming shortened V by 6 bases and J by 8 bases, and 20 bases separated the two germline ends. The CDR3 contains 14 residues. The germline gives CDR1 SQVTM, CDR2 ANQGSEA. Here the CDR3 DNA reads TGCAGCGTGCCCGGGCTCCACTTAGGCGATGAGCAGTTCTTC. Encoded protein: CSVPGLHLGDEQFF.

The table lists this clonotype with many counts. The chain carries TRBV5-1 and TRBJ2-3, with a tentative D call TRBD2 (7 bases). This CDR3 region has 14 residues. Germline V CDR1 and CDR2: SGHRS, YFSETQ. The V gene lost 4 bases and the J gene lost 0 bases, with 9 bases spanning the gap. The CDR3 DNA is TGCGCCAGCAGCGGGGGGGCGAGCACAGATACGCAGTATTTT. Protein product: CASSGGASTDTQYF.

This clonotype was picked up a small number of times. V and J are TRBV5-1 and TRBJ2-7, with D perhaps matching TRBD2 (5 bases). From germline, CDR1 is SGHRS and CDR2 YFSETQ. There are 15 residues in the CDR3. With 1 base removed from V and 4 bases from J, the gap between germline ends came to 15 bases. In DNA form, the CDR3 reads TGCGCCAGCAGCTTGATTCCGAGTTCGGGGTACGAGCAGTACTTC. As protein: CASSLIPSSGYEQYF.

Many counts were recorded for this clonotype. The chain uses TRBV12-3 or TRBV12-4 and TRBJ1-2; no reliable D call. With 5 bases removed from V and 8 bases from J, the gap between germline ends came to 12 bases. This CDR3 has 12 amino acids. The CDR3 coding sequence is TGTGCCAGCAGTGACCCGATGAAGGGCTACACCTTC. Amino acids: CASSDPMKGYTF.

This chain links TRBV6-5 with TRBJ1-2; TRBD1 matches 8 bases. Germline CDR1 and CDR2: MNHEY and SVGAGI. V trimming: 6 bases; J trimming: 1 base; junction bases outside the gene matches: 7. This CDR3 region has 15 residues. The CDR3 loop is CASSPGTGFNYGYTF. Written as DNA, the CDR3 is TGTGCCAGCAGCCCCGGGACAGGTTTTAACTATGGCTACACCTTC.

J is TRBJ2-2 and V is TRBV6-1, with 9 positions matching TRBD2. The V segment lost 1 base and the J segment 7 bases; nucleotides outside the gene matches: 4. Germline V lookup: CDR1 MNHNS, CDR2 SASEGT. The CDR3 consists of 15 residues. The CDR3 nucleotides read TGTGCCAGCAGTGAAGAGGGACTAGCATTCGGGGAGCTGTTTTTT. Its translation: CASSEEGLAFGELFF.

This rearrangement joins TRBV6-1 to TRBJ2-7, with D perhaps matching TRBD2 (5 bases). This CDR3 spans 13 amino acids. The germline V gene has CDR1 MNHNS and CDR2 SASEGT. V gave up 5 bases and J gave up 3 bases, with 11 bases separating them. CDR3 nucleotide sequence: TGTGCCAGCAGTAAGACCGGGGACTACGAGCAGTACTTC. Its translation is CASSKTGDYEQYF.

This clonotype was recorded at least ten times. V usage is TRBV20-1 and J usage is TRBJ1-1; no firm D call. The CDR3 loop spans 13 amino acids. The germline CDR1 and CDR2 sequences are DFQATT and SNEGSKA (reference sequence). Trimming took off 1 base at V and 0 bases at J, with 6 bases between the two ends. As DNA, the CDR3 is TGCAGTGCTAGAGCCAGATTGAACACTGAAGCTTTCTTT. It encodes CSARARLNTEAFF.

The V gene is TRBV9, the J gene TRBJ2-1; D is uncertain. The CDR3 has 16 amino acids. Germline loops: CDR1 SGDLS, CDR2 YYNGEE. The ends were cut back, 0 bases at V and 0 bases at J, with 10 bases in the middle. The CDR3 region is CASSVGGSNSYNEQFF. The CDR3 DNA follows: TGTGCCAGCAGCGTAGGAGGCAGCAACTCCTACAATGAGCAGTTCTTC.

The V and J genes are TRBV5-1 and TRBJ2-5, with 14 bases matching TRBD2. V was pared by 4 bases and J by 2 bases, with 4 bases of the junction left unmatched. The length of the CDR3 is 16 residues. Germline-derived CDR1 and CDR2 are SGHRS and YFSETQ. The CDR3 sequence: CASSARTSGGQETQYF. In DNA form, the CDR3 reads TGCGCCAGCAGCGCGCGGACTAGCGGGGGGCAAGAGACCCAGTACTTC.

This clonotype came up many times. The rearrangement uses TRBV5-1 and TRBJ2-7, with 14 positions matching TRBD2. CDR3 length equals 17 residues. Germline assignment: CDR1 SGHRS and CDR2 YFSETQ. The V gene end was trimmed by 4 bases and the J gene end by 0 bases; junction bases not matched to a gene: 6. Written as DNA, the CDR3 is TGCGCCAGCAGCCCCGGACTAGCGGGGGGTACCTCCTACGAGCAGTACTTC. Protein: CASSPGLAGGTSYEQYF.

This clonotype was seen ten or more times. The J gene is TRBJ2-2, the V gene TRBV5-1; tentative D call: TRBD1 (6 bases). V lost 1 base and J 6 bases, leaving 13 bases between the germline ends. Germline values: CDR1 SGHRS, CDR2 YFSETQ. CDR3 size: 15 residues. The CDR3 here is CASSLSGATAGELFF. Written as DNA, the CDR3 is TGCGCCAGCAGCTTGTCAGGGGCTACGGCCGGGGAGCTGTTTTTT. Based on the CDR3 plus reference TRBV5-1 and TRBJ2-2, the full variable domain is KAGVTQTPRYLIKTRGQQVTLSCSPISGHRSVSWYQQTPGQGLQFLFEYFSETQRNKGNFPGRFSGRQFSNSRSEMNVSTLELGDSALYLCASSLSGATAGELFFGEGSRLTVL.